What follows are 20 T cell receptor beta chains derived from one specimen sequenced in a study of blood T cells in healthy people across ages. The use of a sample-barcoded 5' primer and a J-beta primer mix characterized a second PCR of 7 to 11 cycles. TCRdb passed the 5' RACE reads through MiXCR, listing each CDR3 protein once. The sample includes about 1.7 million distinct CDR3 sequences, approximately 30% of them seen just once. Sequencing was carried out using blood. The receptor source for this set is a woman aged 25-40 years in good health.

In regard to this clonotype: This could be a read error, since a much larger clone is one nucleotide away. The rearrangement joins TRBV29-1 to TRBJ2-3; a possible D gene is TRBD2 (5 bases). Germline V lookup: CDR1 SQVTM, CDR2 ANQGSEA. The CDR3 runs 16 residues. The chain's CDR3 is CSAEALWSGSTDTQYF. In DNA form, the CDR3 reads TGCAGCGCTGAAGCCCTGTGGAGCGGTAGCACAGATACGCAGTATTTT.

As to this clonotype: The final CDR3 position lacks the conserved phenylalanine or tryptophan, pointing to a likely read error. The CDR3: CSASIAGVVTDTQYC. The CDR3, as DNA: TGCAGTGCTTCAATAGCGGGAGTTGTCACAGATACGCAGTATTGT. The chain recombines TRBV20-1 with TRBJ2-3, with TRBD2 identical over 9 bases. With V trimmed by 5 bases and J by 2 bases, 8 bases remained unmatched. CDR3 size: 15 residues. The germline V gene encodes CDR1 DFQATT and CDR2 SNEGSKA (reference sequence).

CDR3 protein: CATSRDLDVFGSPLHF. CDR3 sequence (DNA): TGTGCCACCAGCAGAGACCTGGACGTTTTCGGATCACCCCTCCACTTT. The chain is built from TRBV15 and TRBJ1-6; D uncertain. The germline V gene encodes CDR1 LNHNV and CDR2 YYDKDF (reference sequence). V lost 0 bases and J lost 10, with 16 bases in between. There are 16 residues in the CDR3.

Here the CDR3 DNA reads TGTGCCAGCAGCTTAGGGTTAACAGAAACTAATGAAAAACTGTTTTTT. This gives the protein CASSLGLTETNEKLFF. The rearrangement joins TRBV7-6 to TRBJ1-4; D is undetermined. V dropped 1 base and J dropped 1 base, with 10 bases sitting between them. Germline values: CDR1 SGHVS, CDR2 FNYEAQ. The CDR3 extends over 16 amino acids.

Turning to this clonotype: A much larger clone lies one base from this, so it may be a read error. The rearrangement links TRBV20-1 to TRBJ2-1, with 8 bases fitting TRBD2. Germline CDR1 and CDR2: DFQATT and SNEGSKA (reference sequence). J lost 7 bases, V lost 5 bases, and 10 bases had no gene match. This CDR3 contains 14 residues. CDR3 sequence: CSALGASGPNEQFF. The CDR3 nucleotides are TGCAGTGCTTTAGGGGCTAGCGGGCCTAATGAGCAGTTCTTC.

For this clonotype: This could be a read error, since a much larger clone is one nucleotide away. The chain carries TRBV29-1 and TRBJ2-7; the match to TRBD1 covers 7 bases. In germline, CDR1 is SQVTM, CDR2 ANQGSEA. With V trimmed by 4 bases and J by 3 bases, 9 bases remained unmatched. The CDR3 is 14 residues long. DNA of the CDR3: TGCAGCGTTGCTATTTCGACAGGGATCTACGAGCAGTACTTC. This encodes CSVAISTGIYEQYF.

Details on this clonotype: Given the absence of the conserved phenylalanine or tryptophan at the CDR3 end, a read error is likely. This chain connects TRBV12-3 or TRBV12-4 to TRBJ1-2; D is ambiguous. The V and J ends lost 6 bases and 7 bases respectively, with 9 bases between them. The length of the CDR3 is 11 residues. The CDR3 DNA follows: TGTGCCAGCAGCTACGCATTTGGCTACACCGTC. Amino acid sequence: CASSYAFGYTV.

This clonotype was picked up a small number of times. The chain links TRBV5-1 to TRBJ1-2, with 7 nucleotides matching TRBD1. This CDR3 region has 12 residues. Germline-derived CDR1 and CDR2 are SGHRS and YFSETQ. Trimming at V came to 7 bases and at J to 4 bases, leaving 4 bases not matched to a gene. CDR3 in amino acids: CASQGDSYGYTF. CDR3 coding DNA: TGCGCCAGCCAAGGGGACAGCTATGGCTACACCTTC. Filled out from reference TRBV5-1 and TRBJ1-2, the complete variable domain reads KAGVTQTPRYLIKTRGQQVTLSCSPISGHRSVSWYQQTPGQGLQFLFEYFSETQRNKGNFPGRFSGRQFSNSRSEMNVSTLELGDSALYLCASQGDSYGYTFGSGTRLTVV.

DNA for the CDR3: TGTGCCAGCTCACAGGACAGGGGAGGCAATAGCAATCAGCCCCAGCATTTT. Amino acids: CASSQDRGGNSNQPQHF. This chain joins TRBV18 and TRBJ1-5, with 9 bases aligning to TRBD1. The CDR3 runs to 17 residues. Germline trimming cut 4 bases from V and 0 bases from J; bases unmatched to any gene: 7. CDR1 is KGHSH, CDR2 LQKENI, per germline.

The V and J genes are TRBV29-1 and TRBJ2-1; D remains unclear. The germline V and J ends were trimmed by 7 bases and 7 bases, with 14 bases remaining between them. The germline CDR1 and CDR2 sequences are SQVTM and ANQGSEA. The CDR3 runs 12 residues. CDR3 DNA sequence: TGCAGCGGTGTGGGAAACTTAAATGAGCAGTTCTTC. Amino acid sequence: CSGVGNLNEQFF.

This clonotype was seen a few times. The chain uses TRBV12-3 or TRBV12-4 and TRBJ2-7; TRBD1 agrees at 10 bases. Trimming removed 6 bases from V and 9 bases from J; junction bases left unmatched: 11. This CDR3 has 14 residues. CDR3: CASSLTGGASGQYF. The CDR3 region has the DNA TGTGCCAGCAGCCTGACAGGGGGCGCGTCCGGGCAGTACTTC.

This clonotype appeared once. The rearrangement joins TRBV28 to TRBJ1-6; 9 positions match TRBD1. Germline CDR1 MDHEN, CDR2 SYDVKM. The CDR3 runs 17 residues. Losses at the gene ends were 5 bases for V and 10 bases for J; bases not matched to a gene: 15. The CDR3 loop is CASSQIGTGWEKSPLHF. The CDR3 bases are TGTGCCAGCAGTCAAATAGGGACAGGGTGGGAGAAATCACCCCTCCACTTT.

This clonotype was seen only a few times. This chain joins TRBV20-1 and TRBJ2-1; D call uncertain. This CDR3 spans 14 amino acids. The V end lost 3 bases, the J end lost 10 bases, and 19 bases lay between the germline ends. Germline values: CDR1 DFQATT, CDR2 SNEGSKA (reference sequence). In nucleotides, the CDR3 is TGCAGTGCTAGGGAAACGGCCCCGGGCGGAGAGCAGTTCTTC. This gives the protein CSARETAPGGEQFF.

This clonotype has only a few counts. The chain recombines TRBV29-1 with TRBJ1-1, with D possibly being TRBD1 (5 bases). This CDR3 has 13 residues. V was shortened by 7 bases and J by 0 bases, with 12 bases between the two germline ends. The germline V gene encodes CDR1 SQVTM and CDR2 ANQGSEA. The CDR3, as DNA: TGCAGCGCCACCGCAGGGTTGAACACTGAAGCTTTCTTT. Translated: CSATAGLNTEAFF.

In this sample, this clonotype turned up a few times. V and J are TRBV5-1 and TRBJ2-1; tentatively, D is TRBD2 (5 bases). Germline V gives CDR1 SGHRS, CDR2 YFSETQ. V was trimmed by 0 bases and J by 6 bases, leaving 10 bases between them. The CDR3 consists of 14 residues. The DNA of the CDR3 is TGCGCCAGCAGCTTGGCCGCCGAGGGCAATGAGCAGTTCTTC. As protein: CASSLAAEGNEQFF.

This clonotype was observed a handful of times. The V call is TRBV29-1, the J call TRBJ1-1; TRBD1 matches at 11 bases. The CDR3 has 14 amino acids. V gave up 6 bases and J gave up 6 bases; unmatched junction bases: 9. In germline, CDR1 is SQVTM, CDR2 ANQGSEA. The CDR3 nucleotides are TGCAGCGTATTAAAAGGGACAGGGGGTTCTGAAGCTTTCTTT. It codes for CSVLKGTGGSEAFF. Full variable domain (missing parts from reference TRBV29-1 and TRBJ1-1): SAVISQKPSRDICQRGTSLTIQCQVDSQVTMMFWYRQQPGQSLTLIATANQGSEATYESGFVIDKFPISRPNLTFSTLTVSNMSPEDSSIYLCSVLKGTGGSEAFFGQGTRLTVV.

The V and J genes are TRBV7-2 and TRBJ2-2; 8 nucleotides line up with TRBD2. The CDR3 runs 14 residues. Trimming at V came to 7 bases and at J to 7 bases, leaving 8 bases not matched to a gene. Per germline, CDR1 SGHTA and CDR2 FQGNSA. The CDR3 coding sequence is TGTGCCAGCACAGATAGCGGGGTCCGCGGGGAGCTGTTTTTT. It encodes CASTDSGVRGELFF.

This clonotype has just a few counts. The J gene is TRBJ1-2, the V gene TRBV12-3 or TRBV12-4; D might be TRBD1 (5 bases). CDR3 size: 13 residues. V lost 7 bases, J lost 6 bases, and 15 bases lay in between. CDR3 protein: CASTRPGGHGYTF. The CDR3 DNA is TGTGCCAGCACCCGGCCGGGGGGTCATGGCTACACCTTC.

In its sample, this clonotype was seen many times. The chain recombines TRBV4-3 with TRBJ2-7; D call uncertain. Looked up from germline, CDR1 is LGHNA and CDR2 is YSLEER. The CDR3 is 14 amino acids. V was clipped by 2 bases and J by 0 bases, with 8 bases between them. This CDR3 reads CASSQWVSSYEQYF. CDR3 DNA sequence: TGCGCCAGCAGCCAATGGGTGAGCTCCTACGAGCAGTACTTC.

The chain uses TRBV12-3 or TRBV12-4 and TRBJ1-1; D possibly corresponds to TRBD1 (5 bases). This CDR3 is 15 amino acids long. Between the trimmed V and J ends, which lost 3 bases and 3 bases, there was a span of 14 bases. The CDR3 bases are TGTGCCAGCAGTTTCGGGCAGGGAGCGGACACTGAAGCTTTCTTT. This translates into CASSFGQGADTEAFF.